These 30 T cell receptor beta chains were all obtained from the same sample, sequenced in a study of shared clonotypes between healthy human individuals. TCRdb's table, derived via immunoSEQ multiplex PCR, lists solely in-frame clones and lacks some. The sample has about 100,000 clones; 68% are singletons. What was sequenced was memory CD8+ T cells sorted from blood. Subset defined: CD45RO+ cells pooled with CCR7-negative TemRA cells. These receptors all stem from a man younger than 45 in good health.

This clone showed up just once. The V and J genes are TRBV5-3 and TRBJ1-4; 8 bases fit TRBD1. TRBV5-3 is assigned to the ORF class and has an uncertain function. CDR3 size: 15 residues. V lost 8 bases and J lost 7; bases outside the gene matches: 13. The CDR3 sequence: CASSRSTGVFEKLFF. DNA of the CDR3: TGTGCCAGCAGCCGGTCGACAGGGGTGTTTGAAAAACTGTTTTTT.

This sequence joins TRBV5-1 and TRBJ2-5, with 14 bases fitting TRBD2. Germline V lookup: CDR1 SGHRS, CDR2 YFSETQ. The junction had 5 bases not matched to a gene; V was cut back by 5 bases and J by 5 bases. This CDR3 comprises 15 residues. The DNA of the CDR3 is TGCGCCAGCAGGTCCGGGACTAGCGGGAGTGAGACCCAGTACTTC. This gives the protein CASRSGTSGSETQYF.

The chain uses TRBV25-1 and TRBJ2-5, with unresolved D. Looked up from germline, CDR1 is MGHDK and CDR2 is SYGVNS. The CDR3 length is 12 residues. With 3 bases removed from V and 5 bases from J, the gap between germline ends came to 7 bases. The CDR3: CASSDQRETQYF. The CDR3 DNA sequence: TGTGCCAGCAGTGACCAAAGGGAGACCCAGTACTTC.

V and J are TRBV6-4 and TRBJ2-5; no firm D call. CDR1 is MRHNA, CDR2 SNTAGT, per germline. Trimming took off 4 bases at V and 2 bases at J, with 14 bases between the two ends. This CDR3 has 15 amino acids. The CDR3 loop is CASSALAGQQETQYF. CDR3 nucleotides: TGTGCCAGCAGTGCCTTAGCTGGGCAACAAGAGACCCAGTACTTC.

The chain has TRBV29-1 and TRBJ2-7; 7 positions agree with TRBD1. Germline-derived CDR1 and CDR2 are SQVTM and ANQGSEA. The CDR3 consists of 13 residues. V shed 3 bases, J shed 5 bases, and the junction held 7 bases outside the gene matches. The CDR3 DNA is TGCAGCGTTGACAAGGGGGCCAGTAACGAGCAGTACTTC. Translation gives CSVDKGASNEQYF.

V gene TRBV6-5 combines with J gene TRBJ2-5; D perhaps matches TRBD1 (6 bases). Trimming cost V 6 bases and J 1 base, with 12 bases left between them. This CDR3 is 14 amino acids long. The germline CDR1 and CDR2 sequences are MNHEY and SVGAGI. CDR3 in DNA: TGTGCCAGCAGCCCAACAGGGATCCAAGAGACCCAGTACTTC. It encodes CASSPTGIQETQYF.

V usage is TRBV7-8 and J usage is TRBJ1-3; D gene uncertain. The CDR3 covers 14 residues. The V gene lost 2 bases and the J gene lost 1 base, with 6 bases spanning the gap. Looked up from germline, CDR1 is SGHVS and CDR2 is FQNEAQ. CDR3 sequence (DNA): TGTGCCAGCAGCTTACGGGGATCTGGAAACACCATATATTTT. It encodes CASSLRGSGNTIYF.

This clone has just a few counts. The chain recombines TRBV7-8 with TRBJ2-7, with a weak D call TRBD2 (5 bases). CDR1 and CDR2 (germline): SGHVS, FQNEAQ. Trimming removed 5 bases from V and 5 bases from J, with 13 bases in between. The CDR3 has 13 residues. The CDR3 loop reads CASSARGIDEQYF. The CDR3 bases are TGTGCCAGCAGCGCTCGGGGAATTGACGAGCAGTACTTC.

The J gene is TRBJ2-7, the V gene TRBV7-8; the D is unclear. Germline V gives CDR1 SGHVS, CDR2 FQNEAQ. Trimming stripped 1 base from V and 4 bases from J, with 8 bases between. The CDR3 has 13 amino acids. Here the CDR3 DNA reads TGTGCCAGCAGCTTAGTTCTCCATTACGAGCAGTACTTC. This translates into CASSLVLHYEQYF.

The chain uses TRBV15 and TRBJ2-3; TRBD1 might be the D (6 bases). The CDR3 extends over 15 amino acids. CDR1 is LNHNV, CDR2 YYDKDF, per germline (reference sequence). V lost 0 bases to trimming and J lost 5 bases, with 12 bases between them. CDR3 coding DNA: TGTGCCACCAGCAGAGAGACAGGTGGAGGAGATACGCAGTATTTT. Protein: CATSRETGGGDTQYF.

This clone was observed a few times. This chain connects TRBV28 to TRBJ2-2; D gene unclear. Looked up from germline, CDR1 is MDHEN and CDR2 is SYDVKM. V lost 3 bases to trimming and J lost 0 bases, with 8 bases between them. This CDR3 has 15 amino acids. This CDR3 is CASSLSVTNTGELFF. In nucleotides, the CDR3 is TGTGCCAGCAGTTTGTCAGTAACGAACACCGGGGAGCTGTTTTTT.

This clone was found a few times. The chain is built from TRBV6-4 and TRBJ2-6; no clear D gene. Germline CDR1 reads MRHNA; CDR2 reads SNTAGT. This CDR3 spans 15 amino acids. Trimming cost V 3 bases and J 0 bases, with 6 bases left between them. The CDR3 spells CASSERSSGANVLTF. The DNA of the CDR3 is TGTGCCAGCAGTGAGAGGAGCTCTGGGGCCAACGTCCTGACTTTC.

This clone was recorded a few times. The CDR3 DNA sequence: TGTGCCAGCAGCTTAGCGCCTGGGGGGTCGGTGCGATGGAATGAAAAACTGTTTTTT. It is translated as CASSLAPGGSVRWNEKLFF. The rearrangement joins TRBV7-8 to TRBJ1-4; tentatively, D is TRBD1 (5 bases). Germline CDR1 and CDR2: SGHVS and FQNEAQ. V was pared by 0 bases and J by 5 bases, with 22 bases between. The CDR3 spans 19 residues.

This clone was counted a few times. The chain has TRBV28 and TRBJ2-2; D call uncertain. Looked up from germline, CDR1 is MDHEN and CDR2 is SYDVKM. V was trimmed by 6 bases and J by 5 bases, leaving 10 bases between them. CDR3 size: 13 residues. This chain's CDR3 is CASRLEPTGELFF. The CDR3 bases are TGTGCCAGCAGATTGGAACCGACCGGGGAGCTGTTTTTT.

This rearrangement joins TRBV27 to TRBJ2-7; D is undetermined. Trimming took 4 bases from V and 2 from J, leaving 9 bases between them. Per the germline V gene, CDR1 is MNHEY and CDR2 is SMNVEV (reference sequence). The length of the CDR3 is 13 residues. DNA of the CDR3: TGTGCCAGCAGTTACGGCAGCCCCTACGAGCAGTACTTC. It is translated as CASSYGSPYEQYF.

The J gene is TRBJ2-2, the V gene TRBV25-1; tentatively, D is TRBD2 (6 bases). V shed 8 bases and J shed 2 bases, with 15 bases lying between them. CDR1 is MGHDK and CDR2 is SYGVNS in the germline V gene. The CDR3 extends over 15 amino acids. The CDR3, as DNA: TGTGCCAGCCGGGACTTTGCCCCTAACACCGGGGAGCTGTTTTTT. Amino acids: CASRDFAPNTGELFF.

This chain joins TRBV5-4 and TRBJ2-3; no firm D call. Trimming removed 1 base from V and 6 bases from J, with 9 bases in between. CDR3 size: 13 residues. Germline V gene sequence: CDR1 SGHNT, CDR2 YYREEE (reference sequence). The CDR3 DNA is TGTGCCAGCAGCTTGAACCGTGAGGATACGCAGTATTTT. Its protein is CASSLNREDTQYF.

The V and J genes are TRBV28 and TRBJ2-1; perhaps D is TRBD1 or TRBD2 (5 bases each). The CDR3 extends over 15 amino acids. Germline V gene lookup returns CDR1 MDHEN and CDR2 SYDVKM. V dropped 4 bases and J dropped 4 bases, with 14 bases sitting between them. The CDR3: CASSSGRTDYNEQFF. The CDR3 DNA is TGTGCCAGCAGTTCGGGACGTACGGATTACAATGAGCAGTTCTTC.

This clone has a count of ten or more. CDR3 sequence (DNA): TGCAGCGTTGACGTCGGGCTAAGGTCGCCTGGAAACACCATATATTTT. It codes for CSVDVGLRSPGNTIYF. The chain recombines TRBV29-1 with TRBJ1-3; D not certain. V lost 3 bases, J lost 2 bases, and 17 bases lay in between. The CDR3 is 16 amino acids. The germline CDR1 and CDR2 sequences are SQVTM and ANQGSEA.

The rearrangement joins TRBV13 to TRBJ2-3, with a weak D call TRBD1 (5 bases). This CDR3 is 15 amino acids long. V was clipped by 5 bases and J by 3 bases, with 15 bases between them. CDR1 is PRHDT and CDR2 is FYEKMQ in the germline V gene (reference sequence). For the CDR3, the DNA is TGTGCCAGCAGCCCATATCAGGGCAATACAGATACGCAGTATTTT. Translated: CASSPYQGNTDTQYF.

V is TRBV7-9 and J is TRBJ2-7; D may match TRBD1 or TRBD2 (6 bases each). V dropped 5 bases and J dropped 1 base, with 12 bases sitting between them. The germline gives CDR1 SEHNR, CDR2 FQNEAQ (reference sequence). The CDR3 is 14 residues long. Here the CDR3 reads CASSPGARSYEQYF. The CDR3 nucleotides read TGTGCCAGCAGCCCGGGGGCCAGATCCTACGAGCAGTACTTC.

V gene TRBV5-4 combines with J gene TRBJ2-1; possibly TRBD2 for D (5 bases). With 6 bases removed from V and 1 base from J, the gap between germline ends came to 17 bases. CDR1 and CDR2 (germline): SGHNT, YYREEE (reference sequence). The CDR3 contains 16 residues. CDR3 coding DNA: TGTGCCAGCACCCCCCACCCCGCGGGTTCCTACAATGAGCAGTTCTTC. Its translation: CASTPHPAGSYNEQFF.

This clone has more than one count but fewer than ten. The rearrangement joins TRBV25-1 to TRBJ1-2; D is unclear. V was shortened by 2 bases and J by 4 bases, with 11 bases between the two germline ends. The CDR3 sequence is 14 residues long. The germline V gene encodes CDR1 MGHDK and CDR2 SYGVNS. The CDR3 nucleotides are TGTGCCAGCAGTGAAATGTCCCCTTCCTATGGCTACACCTTC. Amino acids: CASSEMSPSYGYTF.

This chain links TRBV21-1 with TRBJ1-5. TRBV21-1 is classified as a pseudogene. CDR3 length: 20 amino acids. The CDR3 sequence: CASSAQLEGPRRYSNQPQHF. The CDR3, as DNA: TGTGCCAGCAGCGCCCAATTAGAGGGACCGAGAAGATATAGCAATCAGCCCCAGCATTTT.

This clone was detected a few times. The chain couples TRBV2 to TRBJ2-7, with no clear D. Germline CDR1 reads SNHLY; CDR2 reads FYNNEI. The CDR3 length is 13 residues. V was trimmed by 2 bases and J by 5 bases, leaving 10 bases between them. The CDR3 nucleotides are TGTGCCAGCAGTGAACTTACCCCGGACGAGCAGTACTTC. Its translation: CASSELTPDEQYF. The full variable domain, completed using reference TRBV2 and TRBJ2-7, is EPEVTQTPSHQVTQMGQEVILRCVPISNHLYFYWYRQILGQKVEFLVSFYNNEISEKSEIFDDQFSVERPDGSNFTLKIRSTKLEDSAMYFCASSELTPDEQYFGPGTRLTVT.

The chain uses TRBV19 and TRBJ2-1; 8 bases agree with TRBD1. Looked up from germline, CDR1 is LNHDA and CDR2 is SQIVND (reference sequence). CDR3 length: 15 amino acids. V dropped 3 bases and J dropped 7; count of bases not matched to a gene: 8. CDR3 sequence reads: CASSILTGGGNEQFF. The CDR3 DNA reads as TGTGCCAGTAGTATCCTAACAGGGGGTGGGAATGAGCAGTTCTTC.

The V gene is TRBV18, the J gene TRBJ1-1; 10 bases line up with TRBD1. The V gene's germline CDR1 is KGHSH and CDR2 LQKENI. With 2 bases clipped from V and 1 base from J, the junction kept 10 bases outside the gene matches. The CDR3 is 18 amino acids. The DNA of the CDR3 is TGTGCCAGCTCACCAAGGAGAGGACAGGGGGTTGGGAACACTGAAGCTTTCTTT. Translated, it gives CASSPRRGQGVGNTEAFF.

The rearrangement links TRBV14 to TRBJ1-1; TRBD1 is a possible D gene (5 bases). Per germline, CDR1 SGHDN and CDR2 FVKESK. Between the trimmed V and J ends, which lost 1 base and 4 bases, there was a span of 10 bases. The CDR3 has 14 residues. The CDR3 region has the DNA TGTGCCAGCAGCCAAGTTGGGGGGTTCACTGAAGCTTTCTTT. The encoded protein is CASSQVGGFTEAFF.

The rearrangement joins TRBV28 to TRBJ2-4, with TRBD2 matching over 7 bases. The J segment lost 7 bases and the V segment lost 6 bases, leaving 15 bases of the junction unmatched. The CDR3 is 16 residues long. Per the germline V gene, CDR1 is MDHEN and CDR2 is SYDVKM. CDR3 DNA sequence: TGTGCCAGCAGCCTTACACAGAGCGGGAATATCAACATTCAGTACTTC. This codes for CASSLTQSGNINIQYF.

The sample holds a few counts of this clone. The chain uses TRBV11-2 and TRBJ2-5, with 11 nucleotides matching TRBD2. The CDR3 length is 15 residues. Germline CDR1 is SGHAT and CDR2 is FQNNGV. The J segment lost 5 bases and the V segment lost 6 bases, leaving 8 bases of the junction unmatched. The CDR3 sequence: CASRFWASGRETQYF. The CDR3 nucleotides read TGTGCCAGCAGGTTCTGGGCTAGCGGGAGGGAGACCCAGTACTTC. Full variable domain (remainder filled in from reference TRBV11-2 and TRBJ2-5): EAGVAQSPRYKIIEKRQSVAFWCNPISGHATLYWYQQILGQGPKLLIQFQNNGVVDDSQLPKDRFSAERLKGVDSTLKIQPAKLEDSAVYLCASRFWASGRETQYFGPGTRLLVL.